These 7 T cell receptor beta chains were all obtained from the same sample, sequenced in a study of response to subunit inactivated influenza vaccine. MiXCR, run by TCRdb on the RT-PCR reads, gives a single entry per CDR3 protein. The repertoire includes 530,000 or so distinct CDR3 sequences, 25% of them detected once, and 1.9% sits in the top ten. Sequencing used CD4+ T cells sorted from PBMCs, obtained more than 4 days after vaccination. These TCRs come from a man between 50 and 59 years old who received an inactivated influenza vaccine.

This clonotype showed up just a few times. The rearrangement joins TRBV12-3 or TRBV12-4 to TRBJ2-1; D unclear. Trimming shortened V by 7 bases and J by 6 bases, and 13 bases separated the two germline ends. CDR3 length: 13 amino acids. The CDR3, as DNA: TGTGCCAGCAACTTGTGGGGTACCAATGAGCAGTTCTTC. Translating it yields CASNLWGTNEQFF.

This clonotype came up a few times. V is TRBV12-3 or TRBV12-4 and J is TRBJ1-5; D gene uncertain. Trimming removed 5 bases from V and 2 bases from J, with 13 bases in between. This CDR3 spans 15 amino acids. CDR3 amino acids: CASSPRVSGNQPQHF. The DNA for the CDR3 is TGTGCCAGCAGTCCTAGGGTATCCGGCAATCAGCCCCAGCATTTT.

This clonotype was recorded a few times. The chain carries TRBV10-3 and TRBJ2-7, with TRBD1 matching 9 bases. The V gene end was trimmed by 6 bases and the J gene end by 5 bases; junction bases not matched to a gene: 2. Germline V gene lookup returns CDR1 ENHRY and CDR2 SYGVKD. The CDR3 runs 12 residues. The CDR3, as DNA: TGTGCCATCAGGGGGACAGGGAACGAGCAGTACTTC. As protein: CAIRGTGNEQYF.

This clonotype has a handful of counts. This chain uses TRBV25-1 with TRBJ2-3; 10 bases map to TRBD1. V gave up 4 bases and J gave up 5 bases; unmatched junction bases: 12. This CDR3 is 17 amino acids long. In germline, CDR1 is MGHDK, CDR2 SYGVNS. The CDR3 DNA reads TGTGCCAGCAGTGGACTGTGGGGACAGGGGTACAAAGATACGCAGTATTTT. Protein product: CASSGLWGQGYKDTQYF.

The genes are TRBV12-3 or TRBV12-4 and TRBJ2-7; weak D call: TRBD1 (6 bases). V lost 7 bases and J lost 6, with 13 bases in between. CDR3 length equals 12 residues. The CDR3 bases are TGTGCCAGCACCACGCCCAGGGGCGAGCAGTACTTC. This codes for CASTTPRGEQYF.

The chain carries TRBV7-9 and TRBJ2-1, with D maybe TRBD1 (6 bases). The CDR3 has 13 amino acids. Germline assignment: CDR1 SEHNR and CDR2 FQNEAQ (reference sequence). Deletions cut 10 bases from V and 2 bases from J, with 12 bases between. CDR3 in DNA: TGTGCCATCTGGGCAGGGGCCTACAATGAGCAGTTCTTC. It specifies CAIWAGAYNEQFF.

This clonotype was seen only a few times. The V and J genes are TRBV4-3 and TRBJ2-5, with 11 bases aligning to TRBD2. Germline values: CDR1 LGHNA, CDR2 YSLEER. This CDR3 has 15 amino acids. Trimming cost V 2 bases and J 2 bases; bases outside gene matches: 1. The CDR3 here is CASSQLAGGQETQYF. CDR3 nucleotide sequence: TGCGCCAGCAGCCAACTAGCGGGGGGACAAGAGACCCAGTACTTC.